This is a list of T cell receptor beta chains from one sample in a study of T cell repertoires in cytomegalovirus infection. One entry per CDR3 protein results from TCRdb running MiXCR on the reads. The data hold about 900,000 distinct CDR3 sequences, with around 31% observed a single time. No cognate antigen is known for these TCRs. The sample in question was cultured CD8+ T cells from PBMCs, obtained from culture after CMV antigen stimulation. The receptor source for this set is a human donor in good health (CMV status not recorded). Some clones in this sample may be carry-over from other donors' samples. CDR3s include the opening cysteine and the closing phenylalanine or tryptophan. The D gene is left open where the match is weak. Size is omitted from some rows. Given values are once, few, many or a class for expanded clones.

DNA	CDR3	J	size	D	V	length
TGTGCCAGCAGGGAAGACAGGAGCTCCTACAATGAGCAGTTCTTC	CASREDRSSYNEQFF	TRBJ2-1	.	.	TRBV2	15
TGTGCCAGTAGAATTATATTCGAGGGGGATTTCACCGGGGAGCTGTTTTTT	CASRIIFEGDFTGELFF	TRBJ2-2	few	.	TRBV19	17
TGTGCCACCAGCCCTCCCCCGGGACAGGGTAGGGATGAGCAGTACTTC	CATSPPPGQGRDEQYF	TRBJ2-7	.	TRBD1	TRBV15	16
TGTGCCAGTAGTACAACGACAACAGCTAACTATGGCTACACCTTC	CASSTTTTANYGYTF	TRBJ1-2	many	.	TRBV19	15
TGCGCCAGCAGGGGGGGGATTGGACAGGAAGCTTATGGCTACACCTTC	CASRGGIGQEAYGYTF	TRBJ1-2	few	TRBD1	TRBV10-2	16
TGTGCCAGCAGCTTAGCGAGGGGGATGGGGCTTTCGGAGCCCCAGCATTTT	CASSLARGMGLSEPQHF	TRBJ1-5	many	.	TRBV7-2	17
TGTGCCAGCAGTTACAACAGGGGGCAACAGCCCCAGCATTTT	CASSYNRGQQPQHF	TRBJ1-5	.	TRBD1	TRBV6-6	14
TGTGCCAGCGCCCGGGACTCTGGAAACACCATATATTTT	CASARDSGNTIYF	TRBJ1-3	.	.	TRBV7-2	13
TGTGCCATCACCGGCCACCCTAATTCACCCCTCCACTTT	CAITGHPNSPLHF	TRBJ1-6	.	.	TRBV10-3	13
TGTGCCAGCAGCCCTCGGTTTAGCGGGGGGGTGGGAGATACGCAGTATTTT	CASSPRFSGGVGDTQYF	TRBJ2-3	.	TRBD2	TRBV4-2	17
TGTGCCAGCAGCCCTCGGGGAAGCGGGGGCTTCAATGAGCAGTTCTTC	CASSPRGSGGFNEQFF	TRBJ2-1	.	TRBD2	TRBV11-3	16
TGTGCCAGCAGTCCCGACCGATATGAAGCTTTCTTT	CASSPDRYEAFF	TRBJ1-1	.	.	TRBV6-4	12
TGCGCCAGCAGCTTAATCGGAGACAACTTCTACGAGCAGTACTTC	CASSLIGDNFYEQYF	TRBJ2-7	.	.	TRBV5-1	15
TGTGCCAGCAAAGGGATTAGCCACTCCATCTTC	CASKGISHSIF	TRBJ2-7	.	.	TRBV2	11
TGTGCCAGCTCTCCCACTCCCCTCGGCAATCAGCCCCAGCATTTT	CASSPTPLGNQPQHF	TRBJ1-5	many	.	TRBV12-3/TRBV12-4	15
TGTGCTAGCACCTGGGAGGCAGAGAACACTGAAGCTTTCTTT	CASTWEAENTEAFF	TRBJ1-1	many	.	TRBV7-7	14
TGTGCCAGCAGCTCGGAACTTCCTGGGGCTAAGAGCTCCTACGAGCAGTACTTC	CASSSELPGAKSSYEQYF	TRBJ2-7	.	.	TRBV5-4	18
TGTGCCAGTAGTATAGGAGGAATTGACACCGGGGAGCTGTTTTTT	CASSIGGIDTGELFF	TRBJ2-2	.	.	TRBV19	15
TGCGCCAGCAGCCAAGATTTATTGGGCCAGCCCCAGCATTTT	CASSQDLLGQPQHF	TRBJ1-5	few	.	TRBV4-3	14
TGTGCCAGCAGTTTAGTCGCAGGGGGTGATCAGCCCCAGCATTTT	CASSLVAGGDQPQHF	TRBJ1-5	few	TRBD1	TRBV27	15
TGTGCCAGCAGTTTAGATACAGGGGGGTATGGCTACACCTTC	CASSLDTGGYGYTF	TRBJ1-2	.	TRBD1	TRBV27	14
TGTGCCAGCAGTGAATTTGGGACAGCCAACAACTATGGCTACACCTTC	CASSEFGTANNYGYTF	TRBJ1-2	few	TRBD1	TRBV6-1	16
TGTGCCAGCAGGCGGGGGGGCTCCTACAATGAGCAGTTCTTC	CASRRGGSYNEQFF	TRBJ2-1	many	TRBD2	TRBV28	14
TGCAGTGCTAGATCGTACGAGGACCCAACCTCCCAAGAGACCCAGTACTTC	CSARSYEDPTSQETQYF	TRBJ2-5	.	.	TRBV20-1	17
TGTGCCAGCAGTTTCCACGGGACCGGTTCACCCCTCCACTTT	CASSFHGTGSPLHF	TRBJ1-6	.	.	TRBV28	14
TGTGCCAGCGGGGACAGGGGGCTTGAAAAACTGTTTTTT	CASGDRGLEKLFF	TRBJ1-4	.	TRBD1	TRBV12-3/TRBV12-4	13
TGTGCCAGTGGGTTTCCGGGTGAGGGTGGCTACACCTTC	CASGFPGEGGYTF	TRBJ1-2	.	.	TRBV12-3/TRBV12-4	13
TGTGCCAGCAGTCCGGGACAGGGGCCCAATGAGCAGTTCTTC	CASSPGQGPNEQFF	TRBJ2-1	.	TRBD1	TRBV6-1	14
TGTGCCAGCAGAGCCGGGACCGCGATGCATCAGCCCCAGCATTTT	CASRAGTAMHQPQHF	TRBJ1-5	few	.	TRBV6-5	15
TGTGCCAGCAGCTCCCCGGCAGGGGGAACTGAAGCTTTCTTT	CASSSPAGGTEAFF	TRBJ1-1	few	TRBD1	TRBV9	14
TGTGCCAGCAGAACAGCGGGGGGCAGAGAGACCCAGTACTTC	CASRTAGGRETQYF	TRBJ2-5	.	TRBD2	TRBV7-9	14
TGTGCCAGCAGCTTAGATTACGCGGGGGCCGACAATGAGCAGTTCTTC	CASSLDYAGADNEQFF	TRBJ2-1	few	.	TRBV11-2	16
TGTGCCAGCTCCCCGGGGCCCGGGGCTTTCTTT	CASSPGPGAFF	TRBJ1-1	few	.	TRBV7-9	11
TGTGCCAGCAGCTTAGGGGACAGACCCTCCCTCAATCAGCCCCAGCATTTT	CASSLGDRPSLNQPQHF	TRBJ1-5	few	TRBD1	TRBV7-9	17
TGTGCCAGCAGCTTATGGGGAGGGGTCCATTCACCCCTCCACTTT	CASSLWGGVHSPLHF	TRBJ1-6	many	.	TRBV7-2	15
TGTGCCATCAGGGTCGGCGCTAACTATGGCTACACCTTC	CAIRVGANYGYTF	TRBJ1-2	few	.	TRBV10-3	13
TGTGCCAGCAGCGCGGAGGCTTGGAACACTGAAGCTTTCTTT	CASSAEAWNTEAFF	TRBJ1-1	.	.	TRBV11-2	14
TGTGCCAGTACTCCGACAGGGGTGGATGAGCAGTTCTTC	CASTPTGVDEQFF	TRBJ2-1	.	TRBD1	TRBV19	13
TGTGCCAGCAGCTCCCGTTCGGCCCAGTACTTC	CASSSRSAQYF	TRBJ2-5	.	.	TRBV11-2	11
TGTGCCAGCAGCTTATTTTTGGGGAAGAAGTTCTTC	CASSLFLGKKFF	TRBJ2-1	many	.	TRBV7-8	12
TGTGCCAGCAGGGGGGACGGCATTAGCAATCAGCCCCAGCATTTT	CASRGDGISNQPQHF	TRBJ1-5	few	.	TRBV27	15
TGTGCCAGCAGTTACTCGAAGGGAATGGAGACCCAGTACTTC	CASSYSKGMETQYF	TRBJ2-5	.	.	TRBV6-6	14
TGTGCCAGCAGCCCAGGGGGGGTCAGAAATGAGCAGTTCTTC	CASSPGGVRNEQFF	TRBJ2-1	.	.	TRBV7-9	14
TGTGCCAGCAGTTTAAGAGGTAGATACCAGCCCCAGCATTTT	CASSLRGRYQPQHF	TRBJ1-5	.	.	TRBV27	14